What follows describes a single T cell receptor beta chain. Profiled with immunoSEQ multiplex PCR; TCRdb holds only in-frame clones, not every one. Of some 71,000 clones listed, roughly 77% are singletons. The sample comes from a study of blood T cell repertoires in COVID-19. Between the trimmed V and J ends, which lost 0 bases and 4 bases, there was a span of 13 bases. Germline V gene lookup returns CDR1 MGHRA and CDR2 YSYEKL. This CDR3 comprises 15 residues. The source material was peripheral blood. The clonotype was recovered from a woman in her seventies with acute or convalescent COVID-19. V usage is TRBV4-1 and J usage is TRBJ2-7; D gene ambiguous. CDR3 nucleotide sequence: TGCGCCAGCAGCCAAGATCGAAGTCGGGTTTACGAGCAGTACTTC. It yields the protein CASSQDRSRVYEQYF.